This TCR beta chain was recovered during a study of shared clonotypes between healthy human individuals. Across the whole study: Those who served as donors were a couple of women and three men between the ages of 18 and 49. There were three CD4 naive, three CD4 memory, two CD8 naive and one CD8 memory plates per donor.

Details on this clone: The junction and the germline gene differ at one end; a read error may be behind it.

The CDR3 consists of 15 residues. CDR1 and CDR2 from the germline V gene are SEHNR and FQNEAQ (reference sequence). Division of CD4+ cells produced a CD45RA+ naive subset and a CD45RA-negative memory subset. As handled by the study authors: Junction-only immunoSEQ sequences carried no quality scores, so filtering differed. TCRdb keeps only in-frame clones here, not all; method: immunoSEQ multiplex PCR. That table furnishes V, J and clone size, whereas the DNA furnished D and trimming. The sample consists of approximately 340,000 clones, 73% of them appearing once. Material for sequencing was memory CD4+ T cells sorted from blood. Subset noted: CD45RA-negative fraction. The chain combines TRBV7-9 with TRBJ1-2; TRBD1 matches 7 bases. This clonotype originated in a man aged 30 to 45 in good health. The CDR3 sequence is CASSLDLGDSYGYTF. DNA of the CDR3: TGTGCCAGCAGTTTAGATCTCGGGGACAGCTATGGCTACACCTTC.